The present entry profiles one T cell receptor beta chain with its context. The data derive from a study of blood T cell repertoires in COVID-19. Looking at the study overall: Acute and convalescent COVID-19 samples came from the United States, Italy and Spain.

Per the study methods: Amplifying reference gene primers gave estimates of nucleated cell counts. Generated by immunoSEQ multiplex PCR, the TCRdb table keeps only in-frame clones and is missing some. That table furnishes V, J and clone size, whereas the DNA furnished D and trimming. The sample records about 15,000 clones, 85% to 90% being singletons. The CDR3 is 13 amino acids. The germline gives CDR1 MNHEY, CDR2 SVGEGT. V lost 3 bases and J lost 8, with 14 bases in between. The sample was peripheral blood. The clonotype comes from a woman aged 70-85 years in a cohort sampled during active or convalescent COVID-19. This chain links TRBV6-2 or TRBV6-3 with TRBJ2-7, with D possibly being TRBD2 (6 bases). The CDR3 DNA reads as TGTGCCAGCAGTTATGGTCCGGGGGTTCAGCAGTACTTC. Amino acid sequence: CASSYGPGVQQYF.